This TCR beta chain is drawn from a study of control samples from healthy donors and cancer patients. Clones were sequenced by immunoSEQ multiplex PCR, and TCRdb holds only the in-frame ones, with some missing. The sample yields approximately 170,000 clones, around 91% seen once. The length of the CDR3 is 13 residues. The V gene end was trimmed by 8 bases and the J gene end by 4 bases; junction bases not matched to a gene: 4. Germline V lookup: CDR1 MDHEN, CDR2 SYDVKM. The chain combines TRBV28 with TRBJ2-3, with 9 bases aligning to TRBD2. The sequence came from a woman aged 25-40 years in good health. Sequencing input: blood. In DNA, the CDR3 is TGTGCCAGCGGGGCGGGAGGGCCAGATACGCAGTATTTT. Encoded protein: CASGAGGPDTQYF.